A single sample is the source of the 23 T cell receptor beta chains below, sequenced in a study of blood T cell repertoires in COVID-19. Data came from immunoSEQ multiplex PCR; TCRdb stores just in-frame clones and leaves some out. The sample holds some 270,000 clones, around 83% seen once. The sequenced material came from peripheral blood. The source is a woman between 40 and 50 years old who had recovered from COVID-19.

The CDR3 nucleotides read TGTGCCAGCTCACCCCCAGACAGGGCTCCTGGCTACACCTTC. Translating gives CASSPPDRAPGYTF. The chain is built from TRBV18 and TRBJ1-2; the match to TRBD1 covers 7 bases. V trimming: 3 bases; J trimming: 7 bases; junction bases outside the gene matches: 8. CDR3 length equals 14 residues. In germline, CDR1 is KGHSH, CDR2 LQKENI.

This rearrangement joins TRBV7-7 to TRBJ2-5, with 9 nucleotides matching TRBD2. With 5 bases clipped from V and 7 bases from J, the junction kept 11 bases outside the gene matches. The germline V gene encodes CDR1 SSHAT and CDR2 FNYEAQ (reference sequence). The length of the CDR3 is 15 residues. CDR3: CASSTMGLAEATQYF. The CDR3 bases are TGTGCCAGCAGCACAATGGGACTAGCCGAAGCGACCCAGTACTTC.

V and J are TRBV5-5 and TRBJ1-6; no clear D gene. CDR1 SGHKS and CDR2 YYEKEE come from the germline V gene (reference sequence). This CDR3 comprises 15 residues. Trimming took 0 bases from V and 3 from J, leaving 7 bases between them. CDR3 nucleotides: TGTGCCAGCAGCTTGGAAACGGTCTATAATTCACCCCTCCACTTT. Translating gives CASSLETVYNSPLHF.

The CDR3 DNA reads as TGTGCCAGCAGTTTCTCAGACTATGGCTACACCTTC. As protein: CASSFSDYGYTF. This chain joins TRBV28 and TRBJ1-2; D not certain. CDR3 length: 12 amino acids. Germline CDR1 is MDHEN and CDR2 is SYDVKM. V was pared by 3 bases and J by 3 bases, with 5 bases between.

The V gene is TRBV5-1, the J gene TRBJ1-4, with D perhaps TRBD1 (5 bases). Trimming pared 4 bases from V and 7 bases from J, leaving 11 bases between. Per the germline V gene, CDR1 is SGHRS and CDR2 is YFSETQ. The CDR3 loop spans 13 amino acids. The CDR3 DNA reads TGCGCCAGCAGCATTGCGGGGGGTGAAAAACTGTTTTTT. This translates into CASSIAGGEKLFF.

CDR3 coding DNA: TGTGCCAGCGTCGGGGGTCCCGGGCCCGAGCAGTACTTC. Its protein product is CASVGGPGPEQYF. The V call is TRBV6-6, the J call TRBJ2-7; the D gene is possibly TRBD2 (6 bases). Germline-derived CDR1 and CDR2 are MNHNY and SVGAGI (reference sequence). The CDR3 has 13 residues. V was cut by 8 bases and J by 6 bases, with 17 bases left in between.

The chain combines TRBV18 with TRBJ2-5; TRBD1 matches at 7 bases. Trimming removed 4 bases from V and 3 bases from J; junction bases left unmatched: 5. The germline CDR1 and CDR2 sequences are KGHSH and LQKENI. The CDR3 has 14 residues. The CDR3, as DNA: TGTGCCAGCTCACAATCCGGGACAGAAGAGACCCAGTACTTC. Its protein product is CASSQSGTEETQYF.

This rearrangement joins TRBV6-5 to TRBJ1-3, with 9 positions matching TRBD1. The CDR3 contains 14 residues. The V gene's germline CDR1 is MNHEY and CDR2 SVGAGI. Germline trimming cut 7 bases from V and 3 bases from J; bases unmatched to any gene: 4. CDR3 region: CASKRTGDGNTIYF. The CDR3 DNA sequence: TGTGCCAGCAAAAGGACAGGGGATGGAAACACCATATATTTT.

The V and J genes are TRBV10-3 and TRBJ2-7, with TRBD1 matching 8 bases. From germline, CDR1 is ENHRY and CDR2 SYGVKD. The CDR3 length is 16 residues. The ends lost 0 bases at V and 1 base at J; junction bases unmatched: 5. Here the CDR3 reads CAISESWDRQSYEQYF. DNA of the CDR3: TGTGCCATCAGTGAGTCTTGGGACAGGCAATCCTACGAGCAGTACTTC.

The chain carries TRBV6-2 or TRBV6-3 and TRBJ2-7; possible D gene TRBD2, 7 bases. V lost 4 bases and J 7 bases, leaving 20 bases between the germline ends. Germline V gene data show CDR1 as MNHEY and CDR2 as SVGEGT. The CDR3 length is 15 residues. The DNA of the CDR3 is TGTGCCAGCAGTTCCAGAGGGGGGGCTAAGTTGGAGCAGTACTTC. Its protein is CASSSRGGAKLEQYF.

This chain links TRBV29-1 with TRBJ2-1; possibly TRBD1 for D (7 bases). CDR3 size: 13 residues. CDR1 and CDR2 from the germline V gene are SQVTM and ANQGSEA. Trimming stripped 8 bases from V and 9 bases from J, with 20 bases between. For the CDR3, the DNA is TGCAGCTCCGGAGGGGGCGCGAAGGTTGAGCAGTTCTTC. This gives the protein CSSGGGAKVEQFF.

The chain carries TRBV5-1 and TRBJ1-1; D is uncertain. The CDR3 is 11 residues long. Germline V gives CDR1 SGHRS, CDR2 YFSETQ. The ends were cut back, 7 bases at V and 8 bases at J, with 12 bases in the middle. The CDR3 bases are TGCGCCAGCTCTGAGACGGGGGAAGCTTTCTTT. Translating it yields CASSETGEAFF.

CDR3 in amino acids: CASSLGVPSNQPQHF. The CDR3 coding sequence is TGTGCCAGCAGCCTGGGAGTCCCGAGCAATCAGCCCCAGCATTTT. The V call is TRBV2, the J call TRBJ1-5, with D unclear. The CDR3 contains 15 residues. Between the trimmed V and J ends, which lost 6 bases and 1 base, there was a span of 13 bases. Germline CDR1 is SNHLY and CDR2 is FYNNEI.

The chain links TRBV28 to TRBJ2-7, with TRBD1 identical over 8 bases. V lost 3 bases and J lost 7; bases outside the gene matches: 11. CDR3 length: 15 amino acids. Per germline, CDR1 MDHEN and CDR2 SYDVKM. The CDR3 DNA sequence: TGTGCCAGCAGTTTGCCCGGACAGGGCCTGGAGGAGCAGTACTTC. Encoded protein: CASSLPGQGLEEQYF.

The chain combines TRBV7-9 with TRBJ1-1; 8 positions agree with TRBD1. Germline values: CDR1 SEHNR, CDR2 FQNEAQ (reference sequence). The CDR3 is 17 residues long. V lost 0 bases, J lost 1 base, and 7 bases stayed unmatched. Written as DNA, the CDR3 is TGTGCCAGCAGCTTAGCCTACAGGGGGTTGCGGAACACTGAAGCTTTCTTT. It codes for CASSLAYRGLRNTEAFF.

The chain links TRBV7-9 to TRBJ2-7; TRBD1 matches 8 bases. Germline CDR1 is SEHNR and CDR2 is FQNEAQ (reference sequence). This CDR3 comprises 12 residues. Trimming took 8 bases from V and 4 from J; bases not matched to a gene: 4. This CDR3 reads CASGTGVYEQYF. The CDR3 DNA is TGTGCCAGCGGGACAGGAGTATACGAGCAGTACTTC.

The CDR3 nucleotides read TGTGCCAGCAGTTTTCTGGGGGGGACTTCCTACGAGCAGTACTTC. Its protein product is CASSFLGGTSYEQYF. The rearrangement links TRBV28 to TRBJ2-7; 7 bases agree with TRBD2. This CDR3 is built from 15 residues. Germline CDR1 and CDR2: MDHEN and SYDVKM. With 3 bases clipped from V and 1 base from J, the junction kept 6 bases outside the gene matches.

The J gene is TRBJ2-5, the V gene TRBV29-1, with D hard to call. This CDR3 spans 13 amino acids. CDR1 is SQVTM and CDR2 is ANQGSEA in the germline V gene. V was clipped by 3 bases and J by 0 bases, with 8 bases between them. The CDR3 spells CSVEPANQETQYF. In DNA, the CDR3 is TGCAGCGTTGAGCCCGCGAACCAAGAGACCCAGTACTTC. The variable domain in full, with the rest retrieved from reference TRBV29-1 and TRBJ2-5, is SAVISQKPSRDICQRGTSLTIQCQVDSQVTMMFWYRQQPGQSLTLIATANQGSEATYESGFVIDKFPISRPNLTFSTLTVSNMSPEDSSIYLCSVEPANQETQYFGPGTRLLVL.

The V call is TRBV30, the J call TRBJ1-1, with D unresolved. Germline CDR1 reads GTSNPN; CDR2 reads SVGIG (reference sequence). Between the trimmed V and J ends, which lost 0 bases and 4 bases, there was a span of 9 bases. The CDR3 totals 13 residues. The CDR3 region is CAWSVQLGTEAFF. The CDR3, as DNA: TGTGCCTGGAGTGTACAGCTCGGCACTGAAGCTTTCTTT.

This clone was seen only a few times. The chain is built from TRBV5-1 and TRBJ1-1; 9 nucleotides match TRBD1. The CDR3 loop spans 14 amino acids. The germline V gene encodes CDR1 SGHRS and CDR2 YFSETQ. V was pared by 4 bases and J by 3 bases, with 4 bases of the junction left unmatched. CDR3 coding DNA: TGCGCCAGCAGCGCCTACAGGGGGCACACTGAAGCTTTCTTT. Translation: CASSAYRGHTEAFF.

The chain has TRBV6-6 and TRBJ1-3; tentative D call: TRBD1 (5 bases). The CDR3 runs 15 residues. Germline V gene data show CDR1 as MNHNY and CDR2 as SVGAGI (reference sequence). The V and J ends lost 6 bases and 0 bases respectively, with 12 bases between them. The CDR3 spells CASRTGTVSGNTIYF. Written as DNA, the CDR3 is TGTGCCAGCAGAACCGGGACTGTCTCTGGAAACACCATATATTTT.

This chain's CDR3 is CASSSPPGQGNSPLHF. In nucleotides, the CDR3 is TGTGCCAGCAGCTCCCCTCCAGGACAGGGGAATTCACCCCTCCACTTT. J is TRBJ1-6 and V is TRBV5-6, with 9 bases lining up with TRBD1. The CDR3 spans 16 residues. In germline, CDR1 is SGHDT, CDR2 YYEEEE. V lost 3 bases, J lost 7 bases, and 8 bases stayed unmatched.

The rearrangement links TRBV5-4 to TRBJ2-3, with TRBD1 identical over 10 bases. Germline CDR1 is SGHNT and CDR2 is YYREEE (reference sequence). The CDR3 sequence is 15 residues long. V trimming: 4 bases; J trimming: 5 bases; junction bases outside the gene matches: 7. The CDR3: CASSQPGQGKDTQYF. CDR3 coding DNA: TGTGCCAGCAGCCAGCCGGGACAGGGGAAAGATACGCAGTATTTT.